Below, 16 T cell receptor beta chains from the same sample are listed, as sequenced in a study of long-term antiretroviral therapy in people with HIV. The libraries were made with immunoSEQ v3.0 at survey level. Profiling relied on immunoSEQ multiplex PCR, and the TCRdb table lists in-frame clones only, not all of them. The table includes 35,000 to 40,000 clones, approximately 85% detected once. Sequencing was performed on unsorted PBMCs, taken 0.3 years after starting antiretroviral therapy. These receptors all come from a man aged 18 to 30 with HIV.

This clone was picked up a small number of times. The rearrangement links TRBV9 to TRBJ1-5; 7 positions match TRBD1. The V segment lost 7 bases and the J segment 5 bases; nucleotides outside the gene matches: 9. The CDR3 is 14 residues long. Germline V gene lookup returns CDR1 SGDLS and CDR2 YYNGEE. The chain's CDR3 is CASAVGQYDQPQHF. The CDR3 nucleotides are TGTGCCAGCGCGGTGGGACAGTACGATCAGCCCCAGCATTTT.

This CDR3 reads CASSEGSWGSYEQYF. In DNA, the CDR3 is TGTGCCAGCAGCGAAGGAAGCTGGGGATCCTACGAGCAGTACTTC. This sequence joins TRBV9 and TRBJ2-7; D is undetermined. The V and J ends lost 3 bases and 1 base respectively, with 14 bases between them. The CDR3 extends over 15 amino acids. Looked up from germline, CDR1 is SGDLS and CDR2 is YYNGEE.

V gene TRBV4-1 combines with J gene TRBJ1-1, with 9 positions matching TRBD1. The ends lost 3 bases at V and 5 bases at J; junction bases unmatched: 1. Germline V CDR1 and CDR2: MGHRA, YSYEKL. The CDR3 is 13 residues long. The chain's CDR3 is CASSQDRGTEAFF. CDR3 bases: TGCGCCAGCAGCCAGGACAGGGGTACTGAAGCTTTCTTT.

The DNA for the CDR3 is TGTGCCAGCAGTTACGATGAGCAGTTCTTC. This sequence encodes CASSYDEQFF. The chain uses TRBV28 and TRBJ2-1; D remains ambiguous. The V gene lost 4 bases and the J gene lost 8 bases, with 3 bases spanning the gap. The CDR3 has 10 amino acids. CDR1 is MDHEN and CDR2 is SYDVKM in the germline V gene.

This chain connects TRBV5-8 to TRBJ2-7, with D uncertain. Trimming stripped 4 bases from V and 0 bases from J, with 14 bases between. Looked up from germline, CDR1 is SGHTS and CDR2 is YDEGEE. The CDR3 contains 15 residues. The CDR3 region is CASSGGLLNSYEQYF. For the CDR3, the DNA is TGTGCCAGCAGCGGCGGCTTACTGAACTCCTACGAGCAGTACTTC.

This clone appeared a single time. This chain joins TRBV6-1 and TRBJ2-4; 11 bases match TRBD1. Trimming removed 6 bases from V and 8 bases from J; junction bases left unmatched: 6. From germline, CDR1 is MNHNS and CDR2 SASEGT. The CDR3 covers 14 residues. In DNA, the CDR3 is TGTGCCAGCAGCCCGGGACAGGGGGTCGACATTCAGTACTTC. The encoded protein is CASSPGQGVDIQYF.

The chain recombines TRBV5-6 with TRBJ1-1; perhaps TRBD1 as D (5 bases). Trimming removed 6 bases at V and 2 bases at J, with 11 bases between. Germline loops: CDR1 SGHDT, CDR2 YYEEEE. This CDR3 has 13 residues. The CDR3 sequence: CASTPGGNTEAFF. For the CDR3, the DNA is TGTGCCAGCACCCCGGGGGGAAACACTGAAGCTTTCTTT.

The chain has TRBV7-3 and TRBJ1-2; tentatively, D is TRBD1 (5 bases). V shed 5 bases and J shed 6 bases, with 22 bases lying between them. The length of the CDR3 is 16 residues. The germline V gene encodes CDR1 SGHTA and CDR2 FQGTGA. CDR3 DNA sequence: TGTGCCAGCAGCCCTACCCCAGGGTCTACCAAAGATGGCTACACCTTC. It is translated as CASSPTPGSTKDGYTF.

A single count supports this clone. The genes are TRBV7-2 and TRBJ2-3; 10 positions match TRBD2. The V gene end was trimmed by 5 bases and the J gene end by 2 bases; junction bases not matched to a gene: 7. CDR1 SGHTA and CDR2 FQGNSA come from the germline V gene. The CDR3 covers 16 residues. The CDR3, as DNA: TGTGCCAGCAGCGATCGGACTAGCGGATACACAGATACGCAGTATTTT. It codes for CASSDRTSGYTDTQYF.

The chain combines TRBV7-9 with TRBJ2-1; D is unresolved. The CDR3 extends over 17 amino acids. Germline V gives CDR1 SEHNR, CDR2 FQNEAQ (reference sequence). Deletions cut 0 bases from V and 0 bases from J, with 12 bases between. CDR3 DNA sequence: TGTGCCAGCAGCTTAGCTTCTTTTGGAAACTCCTACAATGAGCAGTTCTTC. This encodes CASSLASFGNSYNEQFF.

V gene TRBV7-2 combines with J gene TRBJ2-5; no clear D. V was trimmed by 1 base and J by 5 bases, leaving 8 bases between them. CDR3 length: 13 residues. The germline CDR1 and CDR2 sequences are SGHTA and FQGNSA. DNA of the CDR3: TGTGCCAGCAGCTTAGGGGTGAGGGAGACCCAGTACTTC. It yields the protein CASSLGVRETQYF.

The chain employs TRBV6-1 and TRBJ2-2, with D perhaps matching TRBD2 (6 bases). V shed 2 bases and J shed 6 bases, with 13 bases lying between them. CDR1 and CDR2 from the germline V gene are MNHNS and SASEGT. The CDR3 loop spans 15 amino acids. The CDR3 bases are TGTGCCAGCAGTGAAATGAGGGGAGGATCCGGGGAGCTGTTTTTT. It encodes CASSEMRGGSGELFF.

The chain carries TRBV14 and TRBJ2-1; D remains unclear. Germline V CDR1 and CDR2: SGHDN, FVKESK. The CDR3 loop spans 11 amino acids. V gave up 4 bases and J gave up 5 bases, with 3 bases separating them. The CDR3: CASSLHNEQFF. CDR3 nucleotide sequence: TGTGCCAGCAGCCTTCACAATGAGCAGTTCTTC.

J is TRBJ2-3 and V is TRBV29-1, with D unclear. The CDR3 has 15 amino acids. The germline V gene encodes CDR1 SQVTM and CDR2 ANQGSEA. The V and J ends lost 3 bases and 3 bases respectively, with 16 bases between them. The CDR3 nucleotides are TGCAGCGTTGATATTTCTGCCAGCAGAACAGATACGCAGTATTTT. Amino acid sequence: CSVDISASRTDTQYF.

Remarks on this clone: Mismatch with germline at one junction end may stem from a read error. The chain has TRBV5-6 and TRBJ1-3; D gene uncertain. The CDR3 has 11 amino acids. Germline CDR1 reads SGHDT; CDR2 reads YYEEEE. The CDR3 here is CASRLGNTIYF. As DNA, the CDR3 is TGTGCCAGCAGATTGGGCAACACCATATATTTT.

This chain joins TRBV7-9 and TRBJ1-2, with D perhaps matching TRBD1 (6 bases). V lost 1 base, J lost 6 bases, and 9 bases lay in between. The CDR3 runs to 13 residues. Germline lookup yields CDR1 SEHNR and CDR2 FQNEAQ (reference sequence). The CDR3: CASSLEAGDGYTF. The CDR3 region has the DNA TGTGCCAGCAGCTTAGAAGCAGGGGATGGCTACACCTTC.